This T cell receptor beta chain appears in the sequencing data of a study of blood T cell repertoires in COVID-19. For the study at large: Samples representing acute and convalescent COVID-19 were sourced from the United States, Italy and Spain. The analysed material was cDNA or gDNA that came from T cells, B-cell-depleted T cells, or PBMCs.

Trimming took 0 bases from V and 0 from J, leaving 3 bases between them. The CDR3 is 13 residues long. Per the germline V gene, CDR1 is GTSNPN and CDR2 is SVGIG (reference sequence). Remarks on this clone: This sample includes further DNA sequences coding for the same CDR3.

While infection was still active, Seattle patients were enrolled and then followed longitudinally. Profiling relied on immunoSEQ multiplex PCR, and the TCRdb table lists in-frame clones only, not all of them. Of approximately 330,000 clones detected, around 90% appear once; the ten largest clones hold roughly 1%. The receptor was derived from a middle-aged woman with COVID-19, enrolled during active disease. Sequencing was done on a sample of peripheral blood. The rearrangement joins TRBV30 to TRBJ1-5; D gene unclear. CDR3 residues: CAWSVGSNQPQHF. CDR3 DNA sequence: TGTGCCTGGAGTGTCGGTAGCAATCAGCCCCAGCATTTT.